This T cell receptor beta chain came from a study of cytomegalovirus exposure and HLA in healthy donors. The CDR3 length is 18 residues. The germline gives CDR1 LGHNA, CDR2 YSLEER. The V gene end was trimmed by 1 base and the J gene end by 6 bases; junction bases not matched to a gene: 14. With 60 Vbeta and 13 Jbeta primers, the PCR was carried out. Sequencing was performed with immunoSEQ multiplex PCR; in TCRdb, only in-frame clones are kept and a portion is missing. This table holds 150,000 to 200,000 clones, 70% to 90% found once. This sequence was found in a woman between 18 and 29 years old in good health and CMV-seronegative. The gene calls are TRBV4-3 and TRBJ2-2, with 7 positions matching TRBD2. The sample was PBMCs. CDR3 nucleotide sequence: TGCGCCAGCAGCCAAGGTGGGCGGGCGGGAGTGGTTTCCGGGGAGCTGTTTTTT. It yields the protein CASSQGGRAGVVSGELFF.